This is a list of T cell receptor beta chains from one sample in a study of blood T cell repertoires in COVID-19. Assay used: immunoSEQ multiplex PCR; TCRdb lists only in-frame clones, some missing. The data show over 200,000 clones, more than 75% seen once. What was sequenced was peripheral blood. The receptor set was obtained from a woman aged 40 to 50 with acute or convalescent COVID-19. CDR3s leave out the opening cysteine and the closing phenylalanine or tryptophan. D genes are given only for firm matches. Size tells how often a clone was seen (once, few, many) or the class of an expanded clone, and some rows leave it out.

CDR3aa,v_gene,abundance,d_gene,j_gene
ASLGGMNTEAF,TRBV5-5,once,NA,TRBJ1-1
ASRLMGRNTEAF,TRBV5-6,NA,NA,TRBJ1-1
ASSQTDRELFYGYT,TRBV6-6,NA,TRBD1,TRBJ1-2
ATSQDIAGTQY,TRBV24-1,NA,NA,TRBJ2-5
ATGGALTEAF,TRBV12-5,NA,TRBD1,TRBJ1-1
ASSPRQDSRVEQY,TRBV4-1,NA,NA,TRBJ2-7
ASSQLGQTSKPQH,TRBV4-2,NA,TRBD1,TRBJ1-5
ASSLPWPTDTQY,TRBV11-3,NA,NA,TRBJ2-3
ASSQGHDSNQPQH,TRBV18,NA,NA,TRBJ1-5
ASTTRKGALVGHTEAF,TRBV19,few,TRBD1,TRBJ1-1
ASSAVFSGGYEQY,TRBV7-8,NA,TRBD2,TRBJ2-7
ASSQVSLAGAPGQY,TRBV3-1/TRBV3-2,NA,TRBD2,TRBJ2-7
ASSQGARAF,TRBV16,NA,NA,TRBJ1-1
ASSLLGVMNTEAF,TRBV9,few,NA,TRBJ1-1
ASRDSRPSDTQY,TRBV30,NA,NA,TRBJ2-3
ASSLGGPSYEQY,TRBV7-9,NA,NA,TRBJ2-7
SVLKAGVNTEAF,TRBV29-1,NA,NA,TRBJ1-1
ASSPLPGNYGYT,TRBV4-3,NA,NA,TRBJ1-2
ASSLIRGGTEAF,TRBV11-1,NA,NA,TRBJ1-1
ASSPGTGLTDTQY,TRBV7-3,NA,NA,TRBJ2-3
ASSPTGVLTEAF,TRBV6-2/TRBV6-3,NA,TRBD1,TRBJ1-1
ASSVGDRAGTEAF,TRBV9,NA,TRBD1,TRBJ1-1
ASIMSGTANSPLH,TRBV2,NA,TRBD1,TRBJ1-6
ASSSQGVGEKLF,TRBV5-1,NA,TRBD1,TRBJ1-4
ASSQIGAQVGT,TRBV4-1,NA,NA,TRBJ1-2
ASGLGASGSNEQF,TRBV12-5,NA,TRBD2,TRBJ2-1
AWSVVRGYEKLF,TRBV30,NA,NA,TRBJ1-4
ASSLAEGGGSSYEQY,TRBV7-9,NA,TRBD2,TRBJ2-7
ASSLSGIQPQH,TRBV7-8,once,NA,TRBJ1-5
ASSFPGQGLLPGELF,TRBV13,NA,TRBD1,TRBJ2-2
ASSFDADSNQPQH,TRBV7-2,NA,NA,TRBJ1-5
AISDPTTSTDTQY,TRBV10-3,once,NA,TRBJ2-3
ASSSYWSELITYNEQF,TRBV27,NA,NA,TRBJ2-1
ATFSGANVLT,TRBV6-5,NA,NA,TRBJ2-6
ATAVSPTNEKLF,TRBV24-1,once,NA,TRBJ1-4
ASSAGGTNTEAF,TRBV9,NA,TRBD1,TRBJ1-1
ASSSIYEQY,TRBV11-2,once,NA,TRBJ2-7
ANAGEKLF,TRBV10-1,NA,NA,TRBJ1-4
ASSLERGSSTDTQY,TRBV11-3,few,NA,TRBJ2-3
ASSPRGNNSPLH,TRBV7-6,NA,TRBD1,TRBJ1-6
ASSFGGAGELF,TRBV12-3/TRBV12-4,NA,TRBD2,TRBJ2-2
ASSPGTVSEQY,TRBV18,NA,NA,TRBJ2-7
ASSTWVARGGNQPQH,TRBV19,NA,NA,TRBJ1-5
ASSFDRTYEQY,TRBV6-6,NA,NA,TRBJ2-7
ASSLPGGLRAF,TRBV11-2,once,TRBD1,TRBJ1-1
ASSSVSGGTRYTQY,TRBV6-5,NA,TRBD2,TRBJ2-3
ASRPAPRGYVSGNQPQH,TRBV14,NA,TRBD1,TRBJ1-5
ASIRTEGNEQY,TRBV2,NA,NA,TRBJ2-7
ASNEYEVQPQH,TRBV6-1,few,NA,TRBJ1-5
ASSNEDSPYEQY,TRBV5-1,NA,NA,TRBJ2-7
ASGPGLAGYEQY,TRBV4-3,NA,TRBD2,TRBJ2-7
ASAGDSSYEQY,TRBV19,once,TRBD1,TRBJ2-7
ASSSFGSGTEAF,TRBV7-9,NA,NA,TRBJ1-1